A single T cell receptor beta chain is shown here with its context. Treatment described: oral pan-JAK inhibitor, 5-10 mg twice daily. The data were obtained in a study of CD8+ T cells in alopecia areata. V was cut by 0 bases and J by 3 bases, with 9 bases left in between. CDR3 length: 14 residues. Germline-derived CDR1 and CDR2 are SGHRS and YFSETQ. As the sequencing template, cDNA was produced by extracting RNA and reverse transcribing it. Method: immunoSEQ multiplex PCR; TCRdb's copy keeps in-frame clones and lacks some. The table records roughly 190,000 clones, approximately 67% of them present only once.

The rearrangement joins TRBV5-1 to TRBJ1-1; no clear D. The sample was CD4+ T cells sorted from blood, taken at week 49, from a patient treated with tofacitinib. The receptor was derived from a human donor with alopecia areata. CDR3 coding DNA: TGCGCCAGCAGCTTGGAGGGTAAGGACACTGAAGCTTTCTTT. It codes for CASSLEGKDTEAFF. Together with reference TRBV5-1 and TRBJ1-1, the CDR3 gives the full variable domain: KAGVTQTPRYLIKTRGQQVTLSCSPISGHRSVSWYQQTPGQGLQFLFEYFSETQRNKGNFPGRFSGRQFSNSRSEMNVSTLELGDSALYLCASSLEGKDTEAFFGQGTRLTVV.